This section outlines one TCR beta chain sequence together with its context. Its antigen is still unknown. Nothing much larger sits one base from this clone, and base qualities are not available. The sample originates from a study of blood T cell repertoires in COVID-19 (dated by TCRdb to 2020 to 2022). About the investigation overall: The collaborator samples originated in the United States, Italy and Spain and spanned the acute and convalescent phases of COVID-19. Deeply sampled blood TCRbeta repertoires from subjects exposed to, actively infected with, or recovered from COVID-19 were included in the dataset. The prospective study material was composed of cDNA or gDNA derived from T cells, B-cell-depleted T cells, or PBMCs. Where available, HLA class I and class II types were taken from metadata supplied by the sample provider and were not determined by assay-based typing. The samples were drawn from the first 160 participants of the ongoing ImmuneRACE study and from over a thousand subjects provided by 6 global collaborators. A freely available public database, intended as a resource for researchers studying the immune response to SARS-CoV-2, is where the repertoires were released. Sample metadata almost always included a de-identified subject ID, COVID-19 status, age in years and sex.

The paper as a whole reports these results and caveats: The quantity of clinical and demographic metadata differed by source and by participant and was supplied without curation.

In Seattle, one collaborating source enrolled patients while the infection was active and tracked those patients longitudinally over the course of disease. Each collaborating institution followed its own protocols to collect whole blood in K2EDTA tubes. Collaborator samples were shipped for TCRbeta analysis as frozen whole blood, isolated PBMCs, or DNA extracted from either sample type. TCRbeta CDR3 regions were amplified from genomic DNA using the immunoSEQ Assay, a bias-controlled multiplex PCR. Per the original workflow: Nucleated cell counts per sample were estimated from amplification of reference gene primers within the assay. Sequence reads were collapsed and filtered to measure the absolute abundance of every unique TCRbeta CDR3 rearrangement. For each sample, productive Simpson clonality was calculated by taking the square root of Simpson's diversity index across productive rearrangements. In TCRdb, the immuneACCESS table is reduced to in-frame sequences with V and J assigned. These tables do not hold every clone; where another copy was compared, an unresolved V gene accounts for under half, and the others remain unexplained. That table supplies the V and J calls and clone size; D and trimming were determined from the DNA. The table for this sample lists hundreds of thousands of clones; more than 70% of them were counted only once. The ten largest clones represent roughly 6.7% of the sample.

Looking up the germline V gene (reference sequence) yields CDR1 DFQATT and CDR2 SNEGSKA. There are 10 amino acids in the CDR3, from cysteine to phenylalanine inclusive. The only DNA kept is the CDR3, 30 bases in frame from the first base. V sheds 5 bases and J sheds 6 bases, leaving 8 bases between their ends. The receptor comes from a woman younger than 45 with COVID-19, enrolled during active disease. The specimen sequenced was peripheral blood. The chain is made from TRBV20-1 and TRBJ2-7; TRBD1 is possibly the D segment (6 matching bases). CDR3 loop: CSAGTREQYF. The bases read TGCAGTGCTGGGACACGCGAGCAGTACTTC.